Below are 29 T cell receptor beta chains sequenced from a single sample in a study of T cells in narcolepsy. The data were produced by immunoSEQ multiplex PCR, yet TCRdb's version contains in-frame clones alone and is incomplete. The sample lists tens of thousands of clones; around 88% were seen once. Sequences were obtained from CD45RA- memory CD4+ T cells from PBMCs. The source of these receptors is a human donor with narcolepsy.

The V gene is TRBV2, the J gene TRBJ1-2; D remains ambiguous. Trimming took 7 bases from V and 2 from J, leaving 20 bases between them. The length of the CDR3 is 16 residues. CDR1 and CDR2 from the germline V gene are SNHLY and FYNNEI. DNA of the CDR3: TGTGCCAGCATGAGGCCTGAGGCAGTCAAAAACTATGGCTACACCTTC. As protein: CASMRPEAVKNYGYTF.

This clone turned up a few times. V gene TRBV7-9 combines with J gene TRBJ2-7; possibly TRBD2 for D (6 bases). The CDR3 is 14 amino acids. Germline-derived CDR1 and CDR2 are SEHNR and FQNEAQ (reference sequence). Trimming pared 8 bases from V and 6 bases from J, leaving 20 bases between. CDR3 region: CASAPDIKGGEQYF. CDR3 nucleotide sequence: TGTGCCAGCGCTCCGGATATCAAGGGAGGCGAGCAGTACTTC. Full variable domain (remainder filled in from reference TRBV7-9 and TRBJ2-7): DTGVSQNPRHKITKRGQNVTFRCDPISEHNRLYWYRQTLGQGPEFLTYFQNEAQLEKSRLLSDRFSAERPKGSFSTLEIQRTEQGDSAMYLCASAPDIKGGEQYFGPGTRLTVT.

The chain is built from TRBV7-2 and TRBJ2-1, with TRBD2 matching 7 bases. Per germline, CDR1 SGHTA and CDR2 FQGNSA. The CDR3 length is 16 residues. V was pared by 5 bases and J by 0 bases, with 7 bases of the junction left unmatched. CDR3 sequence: CASSKASGSSYNEQFF. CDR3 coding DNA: TGTGCCAGCAGCAAGGCTAGCGGTAGCTCCTACAATGAGCAGTTCTTC.

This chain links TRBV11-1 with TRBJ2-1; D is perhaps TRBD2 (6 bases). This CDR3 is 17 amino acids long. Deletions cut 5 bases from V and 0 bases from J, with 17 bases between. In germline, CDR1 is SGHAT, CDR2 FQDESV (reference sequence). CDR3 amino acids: CASSAEAGYSSYNEQFF. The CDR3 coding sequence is TGTGCCAGCAGCGCCGAGGCGGGATATAGCTCCTACAATGAGCAGTTCTTC.

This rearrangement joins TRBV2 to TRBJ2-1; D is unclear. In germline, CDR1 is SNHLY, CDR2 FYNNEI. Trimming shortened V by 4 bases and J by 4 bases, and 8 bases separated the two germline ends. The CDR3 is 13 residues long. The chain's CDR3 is CASSAAVYNEQFF. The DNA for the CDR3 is TGTGCCAGCAGTGCGGCAGTTTACAATGAGCAGTTCTTC.

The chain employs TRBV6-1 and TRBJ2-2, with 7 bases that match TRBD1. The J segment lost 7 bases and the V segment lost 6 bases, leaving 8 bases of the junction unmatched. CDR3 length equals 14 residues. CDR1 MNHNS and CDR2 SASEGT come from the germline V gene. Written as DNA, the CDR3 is TGTGCCAGCAGCCTGACAGGGACAGTCGGGGAGCTGTTTTTT. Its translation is CASSLTGTVGELFF.

The DNA for the CDR3 is TGTGCCAGCAGCCGGGGTCGCCAAGAGACCCAGTACTTC. It codes for CASSRGRQETQYF. The chain carries TRBV7-6 and TRBJ2-5, with TRBD2 as a possible D gene (5 bases). The germline CDR1 and CDR2 sequences are SGHVS and FNYEAQ. This CDR3 has 13 residues. V gave up 5 bases and J gave up 1 base, with 8 bases separating them.

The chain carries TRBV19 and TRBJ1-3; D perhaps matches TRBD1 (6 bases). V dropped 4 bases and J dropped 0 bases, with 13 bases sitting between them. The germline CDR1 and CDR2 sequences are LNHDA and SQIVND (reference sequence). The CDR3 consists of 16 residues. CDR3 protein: CASSNQGSFSGNTIYF. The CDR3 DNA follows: TGTGCCAGTAGTAACCAGGGGTCATTCTCTGGAAACACCATATATTTT.

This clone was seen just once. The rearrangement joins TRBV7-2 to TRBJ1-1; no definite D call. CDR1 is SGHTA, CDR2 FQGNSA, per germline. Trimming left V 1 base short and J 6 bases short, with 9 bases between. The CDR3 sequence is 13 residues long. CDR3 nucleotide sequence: TGTGCCAGCAGCTTAGGGGGTCAGCCTGAAGCTTTCTTT. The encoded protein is CASSLGGQPEAFF.

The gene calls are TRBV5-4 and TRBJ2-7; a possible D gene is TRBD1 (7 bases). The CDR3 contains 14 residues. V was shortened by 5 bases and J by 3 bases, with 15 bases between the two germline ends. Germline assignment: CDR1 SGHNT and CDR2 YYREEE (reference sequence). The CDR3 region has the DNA TGTGCCAGCAGGGCCGCGGGACAGCACTACGAGCAGTACTTC. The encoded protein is CASRAAGQHYEQYF.

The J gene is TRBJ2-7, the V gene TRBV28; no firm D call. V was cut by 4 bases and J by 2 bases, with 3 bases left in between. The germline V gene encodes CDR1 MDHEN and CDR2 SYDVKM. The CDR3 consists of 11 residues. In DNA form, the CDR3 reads TGTGCCAGCAGTTCCCCCTACGAGCAGTACTTC. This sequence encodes CASSSPYEQYF.

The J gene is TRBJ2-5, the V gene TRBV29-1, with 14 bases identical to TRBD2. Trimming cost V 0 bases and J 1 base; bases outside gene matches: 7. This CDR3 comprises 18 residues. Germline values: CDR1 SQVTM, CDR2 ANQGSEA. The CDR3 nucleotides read TGCAGCGTTGAAGATCCATGGGGGACTAGCGGGGGCCAAGAGACCCAGTACTTC. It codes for CSVEDPWGTSGGQETQYF.

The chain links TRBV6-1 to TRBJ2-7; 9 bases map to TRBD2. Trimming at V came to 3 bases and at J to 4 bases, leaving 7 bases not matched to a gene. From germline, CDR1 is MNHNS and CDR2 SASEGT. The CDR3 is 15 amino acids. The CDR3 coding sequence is TGTGCCAGCAGTGATATTAGCGGGAGTTCTTACGAGCAGTACTTC. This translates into CASSDISGSSYEQYF.

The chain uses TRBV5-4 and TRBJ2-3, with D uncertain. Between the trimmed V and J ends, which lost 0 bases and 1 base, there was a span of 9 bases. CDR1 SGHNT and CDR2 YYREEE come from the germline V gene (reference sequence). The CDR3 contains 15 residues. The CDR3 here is CASSLGTPGTDTQYF. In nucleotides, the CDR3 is TGTGCCAGCAGCTTGGGGACCCCTGGCACAGATACGCAGTATTTT.

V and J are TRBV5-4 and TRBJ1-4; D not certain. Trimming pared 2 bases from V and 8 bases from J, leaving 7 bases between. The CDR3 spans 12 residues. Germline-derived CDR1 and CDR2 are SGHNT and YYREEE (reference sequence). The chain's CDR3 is CASSFIGEKLFF. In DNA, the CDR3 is TGTGCCAGCAGCTTTATTGGGGAAAAACTGTTTTTT.

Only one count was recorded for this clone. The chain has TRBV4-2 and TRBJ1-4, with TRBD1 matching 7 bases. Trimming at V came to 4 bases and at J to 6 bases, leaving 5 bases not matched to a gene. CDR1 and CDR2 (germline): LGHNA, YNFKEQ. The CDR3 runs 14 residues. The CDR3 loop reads CASSPQGKDEKLFF. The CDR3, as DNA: TGTGCCAGCAGCCCACAGGGGAAGGATGAAAAACTGTTTTTT.

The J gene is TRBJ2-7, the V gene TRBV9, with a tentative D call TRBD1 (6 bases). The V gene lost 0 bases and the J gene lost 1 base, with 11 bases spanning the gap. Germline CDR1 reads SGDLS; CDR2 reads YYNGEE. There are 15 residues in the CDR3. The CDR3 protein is CASSVAPTGSYEQYF. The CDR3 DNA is TGTGCCAGCAGCGTAGCCCCCACAGGGTCCTACGAGCAGTACTTC.

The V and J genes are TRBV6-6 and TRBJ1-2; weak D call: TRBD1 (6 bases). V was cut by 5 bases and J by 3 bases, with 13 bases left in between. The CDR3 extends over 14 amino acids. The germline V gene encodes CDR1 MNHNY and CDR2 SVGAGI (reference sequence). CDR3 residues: CASSQITGYYGYTF. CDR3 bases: TGTGCCAGCAGTCAAATAACAGGGTACTATGGCTACACCTTC.

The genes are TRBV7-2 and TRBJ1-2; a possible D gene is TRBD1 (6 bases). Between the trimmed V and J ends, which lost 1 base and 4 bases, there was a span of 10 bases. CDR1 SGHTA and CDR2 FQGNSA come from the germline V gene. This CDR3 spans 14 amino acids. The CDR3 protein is CASSLGGASYGYTF. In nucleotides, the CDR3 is TGTGCCAGCAGCTTAGGGGGGGCCAGCTATGGCTACACCTTC.

The CDR3 region is CASSPQQGSGDTQYF. DNA of the CDR3: TGTGCCAGCTCACCCCAGCAGGGTTCTGGAGATACGCAGTATTTT. The chain employs TRBV18 and TRBJ2-3, with D maybe TRBD1 (5 bases). CDR1 and CDR2 from the germline V gene are KGHSH and LQKENI. The length of the CDR3 is 15 residues. Trimming took off 3 bases at V and 5 bases at J, with 15 bases between the two ends.

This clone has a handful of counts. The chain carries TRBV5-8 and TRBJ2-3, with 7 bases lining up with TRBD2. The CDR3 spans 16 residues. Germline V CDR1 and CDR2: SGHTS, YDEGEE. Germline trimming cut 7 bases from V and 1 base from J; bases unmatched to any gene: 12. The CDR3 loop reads CASPSLTLAGTDTQYF. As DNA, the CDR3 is TGTGCCAGCCCCTCGCTAACCCTAGCGGGCACAGATACGCAGTATTTT.

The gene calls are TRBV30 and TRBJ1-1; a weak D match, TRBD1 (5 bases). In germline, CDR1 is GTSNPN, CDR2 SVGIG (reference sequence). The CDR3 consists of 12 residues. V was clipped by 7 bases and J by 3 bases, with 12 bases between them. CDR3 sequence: CAFGAWDTEAFF. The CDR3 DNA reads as TGTGCCTTCGGGGCTTGGGACACTGAAGCTTTCTTT.

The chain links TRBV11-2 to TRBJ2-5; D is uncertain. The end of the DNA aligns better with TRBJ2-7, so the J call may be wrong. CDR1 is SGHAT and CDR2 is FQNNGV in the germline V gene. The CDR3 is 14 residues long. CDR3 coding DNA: TGTGCCAGCAGCCGATCCCGTGGGTCTCACGAGCAGTACTTC. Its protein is CASSRSRGSHEQYF.

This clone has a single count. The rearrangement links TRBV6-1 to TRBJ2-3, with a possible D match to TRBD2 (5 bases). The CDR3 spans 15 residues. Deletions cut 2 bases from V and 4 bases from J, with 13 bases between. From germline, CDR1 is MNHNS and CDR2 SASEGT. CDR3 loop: CASSESGSGADTQYF. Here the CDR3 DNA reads TGTGCCAGCAGTGAAAGTGGGAGCGGCGCAGATACGCAGTATTTT.

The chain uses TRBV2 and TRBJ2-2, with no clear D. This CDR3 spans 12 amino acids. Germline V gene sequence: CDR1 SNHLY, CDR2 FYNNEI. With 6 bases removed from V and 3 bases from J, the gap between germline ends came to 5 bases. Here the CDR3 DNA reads TGTGCCAGCAGGTTGGACACCGGGGAGCTGTTTTTT. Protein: CASRLDTGELFF.

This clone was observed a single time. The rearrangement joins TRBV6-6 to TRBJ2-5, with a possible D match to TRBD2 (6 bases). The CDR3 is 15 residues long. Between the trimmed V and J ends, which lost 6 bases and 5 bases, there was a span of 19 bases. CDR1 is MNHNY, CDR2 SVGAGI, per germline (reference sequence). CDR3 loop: CASSYIGGTGETQYF. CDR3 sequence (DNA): TGTGCCAGCAGCTATATTGGAGGGACTGGCGAGACCCAGTACTTC.

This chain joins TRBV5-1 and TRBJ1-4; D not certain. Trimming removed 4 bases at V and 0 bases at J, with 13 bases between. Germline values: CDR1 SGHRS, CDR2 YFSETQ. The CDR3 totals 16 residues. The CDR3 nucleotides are TGCGCCAGCAGCCGGAACGGAGATCCAACTAATGAAAAACTGTTTTTT. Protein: CASSRNGDPTNEKLFF.

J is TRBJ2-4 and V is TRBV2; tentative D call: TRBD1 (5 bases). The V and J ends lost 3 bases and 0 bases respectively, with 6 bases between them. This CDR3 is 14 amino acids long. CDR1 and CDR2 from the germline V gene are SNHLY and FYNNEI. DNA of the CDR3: TGTGCCAGCAGTGAGGGGCTAGCCAAAAACATTCAGTACTTC. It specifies CASSEGLAKNIQYF.

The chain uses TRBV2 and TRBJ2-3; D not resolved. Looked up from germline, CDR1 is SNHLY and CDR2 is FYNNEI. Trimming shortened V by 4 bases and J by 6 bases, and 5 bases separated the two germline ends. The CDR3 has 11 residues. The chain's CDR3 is CASSVGDTQYF. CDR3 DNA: TGTGCCAGCAGTGTGGGTGATACGCAGTATTTT. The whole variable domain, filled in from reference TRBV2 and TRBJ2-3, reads EPEVTQTPSHQVTQMGQEVILRCVPISNHLYFYWYRQILGQKVEFLVSFYNNEISEKSEIFDDQFSVERPDGSNFTLKIRSTKLEDSAMYFCASSVGDTQYFGPGTRLTVL.